Listed below are T cell receptor beta chains from one sample, sequenced in a study of CD8+ T cells in alopecia areata. Here immunoSEQ multiplex PCR was the method, and the copy in TCRdb shows in-frame clones only, minus some. The sample includes roughly 20,000 clones, more than 60% of them seen just once. Source material: CD4+ Tregs sorted from blood. Every receptor here comes from a human donor with alopecia areata. Each CDR3 is given with its conserved first and last residue. The D gene is left open where the match is weak. The listing skips clone size in some rows; elsewhere it reads once, few, many or a size class.

cdr3_aa: CAWSVQGAVTDTQYF
cdr3_nt: TGTGCCTGGAGTGTACAGGGGGCGGTAACAGATACGCAGTATTTT
v_call: TRBV30
j_call: TRBJ2-3
clone_size: .
d_call: TRBD1
cdr3_length: 15

cdr3_aa: CASRDSGSAKTQYF
cdr3_nt: TGTGCCAGTAGGGATAGCGGGAGCGCGAAGACCCAGTACTTC
v_call: TRBV19
j_call: TRBJ2-5
clone_size: .
d_call: TRBD2
cdr3_length: 14

cdr3_aa: CAIPSGPRSSGANVLTF
cdr3_nt: TGTGCCATCCCGTCGGGACCTAGAAGCTCTGGGGCCAACGTCCTGACTTTC
v_call: TRBV10-3
j_call: TRBJ2-6
clone_size: medium-sized
d_call: .
cdr3_length: 17

cdr3_aa: CASRSDRTYEQYF
cdr3_nt: TGTGCCAGCAGATCCGACAGAACCTACGAGCAGTACTTC
v_call: TRBV11-2
j_call: TRBJ2-7
clone_size: once
d_call: .
cdr3_length: 13

cdr3_aa: CARSLEERGEINNEQFF
cdr3_nt: TGTGCCAGAAGCTTGGAGGAGCGTGGGGAGATAAACAATGAGCAGTTCTTC
v_call: TRBV5-3
j_call: TRBJ2-1
clone_size: few
d_call: .
cdr3_length: 17

cdr3_aa: CASSLTGGPSYEQYF
cdr3_nt: TGTGCCAGCAGCTTAACGGGAGGGCCCTCCTACGAGCAGTACTTC
v_call: TRBV11-2
j_call: TRBJ2-7
clone_size: few
d_call: TRBD2
cdr3_length: 15

cdr3_aa: CASISPLRPGELFF
cdr3_nt: TGTGCCAGCATCTCGCCCCTTCGTCCCGGGGAGCTGTTTTTT
v_call: TRBV6-4
j_call: TRBJ2-2
clone_size: .
d_call: .
cdr3_length: 14

cdr3_aa: CASSAGPEETQYF
cdr3_nt: TGCGCCAGCAGCGCAGGTCCAGAAGAGACCCAGTACTTC
v_call: TRBV5-1
j_call: TRBJ2-5
clone_size: .
d_call: .
cdr3_length: 13

cdr3_aa: CASSSTGGAYEKLFF
cdr3_nt: TGTGCCAGCAGCTCAACAGGGGGCGCATATGAAAAACTGTTTTTT
v_call: TRBV7-8
j_call: TRBJ1-4
clone_size: .
d_call: TRBD1
cdr3_length: 15

cdr3_aa: CASSYLAGGAQETQYF
cdr3_nt: TGTGCCAGCAGCTACCTAGCGGGGGGGGCCCAAGAGACCCAGTACTTC
v_call: TRBV7-2
j_call: TRBJ2-5
clone_size: .
d_call: TRBD2
cdr3_length: 16

cdr3_aa: CASSQVSGGYEQYF
cdr3_nt: TGCGCCAGCAGCCAAGTCAGCGGAGGGTACGAGCAGTACTTC
v_call: TRBV10-2
j_call: TRBJ2-7
clone_size: once
d_call: .
cdr3_length: 14

cdr3_aa: CASSPGLSQETQYF
cdr3_nt: TGTGCCAGCAGCCCCGGACTATCCCAAGAGACCCAGTACTTC
v_call: TRBV7-9
j_call: TRBJ2-5
clone_size: medium-sized
d_call: .
cdr3_length: 14

cdr3_aa: CASSSLGQGQPQHF
cdr3_nt: TGTGCCAGCAGTTCACTAGGTCAGGGTCAGCCCCAGCATTTT
v_call: TRBV27
j_call: TRBJ1-5
clone_size: .
d_call: .
cdr3_length: 14

cdr3_aa: CSAEGQGARVGELFF
cdr3_nt: TGCAGCGCCGAAGGACAGGGGGCTAGGGTCGGGGAGCTGTTTTTT
v_call: TRBV29-1
j_call: TRBJ2-2
clone_size: .
d_call: TRBD1
cdr3_length: 15

cdr3_aa: CASSLGERGTAEQYF
cdr3_nt: TGTGCCAGCAGCTTAGGGGAAAGGGGGACAGCCGAGCAGTACTTC
v_call: TRBV7-2
j_call: TRBJ2-7
clone_size: .
d_call: TRBD1
cdr3_length: 15

cdr3_aa: CASEDRGGYTF
cdr3_nt: TGCGCCAGCGAGGACAGGGGAGGCTACACCTTC
v_call: TRBV10-2
j_call: TRBJ1-2
clone_size: .
d_call: TRBD1
cdr3_length: 11

cdr3_aa: CAWSVGSGIVDTQYF
cdr3_nt: TGTGCCTGGAGTGTGGGTAGCGGGATTGTAGATACGCAGTATTTT
v_call: TRBV30
j_call: TRBJ2-3
clone_size: .
d_call: TRBD2
cdr3_length: 15

cdr3_aa: CAWSVGSRGDGPLHF
cdr3_nt: TGTGCCTGGAGTGTCGGGAGCAGGGGAGATGGACCCCTCCACTTT
v_call: TRBV30
j_call: TRBJ1-6
clone_size: .
d_call: .
cdr3_length: 15

cdr3_aa: CASSSLANSYEQYF
cdr3_nt: TGTGCCAGCAGCTCCCTAGCAAACTCCTACGAGCAGTACTTC
v_call: TRBV7-2
j_call: TRBJ2-7
clone_size: few
d_call: .
cdr3_length: 14

cdr3_aa: CASSLEAQSRTYEQYF
cdr3_nt: TGTGCCAGCAGCTTAGAGGCCCAGTCTAGGACCTACGAGCAGTACTTC
v_call: TRBV11-2
j_call: TRBJ2-7
clone_size: few
d_call: .
cdr3_length: 16

cdr3_aa: CASTQRRFYEQYF
cdr3_nt: TGTGCCAGCACCCAGCGCCGATTCTACGAGCAGTACTTC
v_call: TRBV7-8
j_call: TRBJ2-7
clone_size: .
d_call: .
cdr3_length: 13

cdr3_aa: CASSGRTSDYRHEQFF
cdr3_nt: TGTGCCAGCAGCGGGCGGACGTCGGACTACCGACATGAGCAGTTCTTC
v_call: TRBV7-2
j_call: TRBJ2-1
clone_size: .
d_call: .
cdr3_length: 16

cdr3_aa: CASSSRRTPTETQYF
cdr3_nt: TGTGCCAGCAGCTCACGCCGGACCCCCACGGAGACCCAGTACTTC
v_call: TRBV5-6
j_call: TRBJ2-5
clone_size: .
d_call: .
cdr3_length: 15

cdr3_aa: CAINGQDNYGYTF
cdr3_nt: TGTGCCATCAACGGACAAGATAACTATGGCTACACCTTC
v_call: TRBV10-3
j_call: TRBJ1-2
clone_size: .
d_call: .
cdr3_length: 13

cdr3_aa: CASSSTSGIDETQYF
cdr3_nt: TGTGCCAGCAGTTCGACTAGCGGGATTGATGAGACCCAGTACTTC
v_call: TRBV25-1
j_call: TRBJ2-5
clone_size: .
d_call: TRBD2
cdr3_length: 15